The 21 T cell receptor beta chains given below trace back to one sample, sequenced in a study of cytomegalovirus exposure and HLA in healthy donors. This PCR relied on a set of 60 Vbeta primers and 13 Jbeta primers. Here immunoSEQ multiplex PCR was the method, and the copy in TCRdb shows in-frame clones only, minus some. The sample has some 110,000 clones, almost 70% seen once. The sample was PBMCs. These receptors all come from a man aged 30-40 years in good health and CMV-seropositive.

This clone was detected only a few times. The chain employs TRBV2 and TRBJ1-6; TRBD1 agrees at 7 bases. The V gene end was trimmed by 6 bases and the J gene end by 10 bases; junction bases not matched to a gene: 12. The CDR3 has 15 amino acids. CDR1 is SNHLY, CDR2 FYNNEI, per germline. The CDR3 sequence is CASSNNRGTESPLHF. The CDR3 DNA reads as TGTGCCAGCAGCAATAACAGGGGAACGGAGTCACCCCTCCACTTT.

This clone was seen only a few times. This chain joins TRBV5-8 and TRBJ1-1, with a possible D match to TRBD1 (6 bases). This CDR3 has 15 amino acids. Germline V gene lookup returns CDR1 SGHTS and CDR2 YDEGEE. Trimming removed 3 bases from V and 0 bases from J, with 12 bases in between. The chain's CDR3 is CASSSLGDMNTEAFF. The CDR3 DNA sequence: TGTGCCAGCAGCTCTTTGGGGGACATGAACACTGAAGCTTTCTTT.

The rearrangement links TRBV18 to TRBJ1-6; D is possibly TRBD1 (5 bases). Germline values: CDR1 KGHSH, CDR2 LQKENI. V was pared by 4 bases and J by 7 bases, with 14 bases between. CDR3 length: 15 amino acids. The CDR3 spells CASSLSDSSNSPLHF. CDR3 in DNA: TGTGCCAGCTCACTGAGTGACAGCTCAAATTCACCCCTCCACTTT. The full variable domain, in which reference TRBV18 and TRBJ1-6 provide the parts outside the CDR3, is NAGVMQNPRHLVRRRGQEARLRCSPMKGHSHVYWYRQLPEEGLKFMVYLQKENIIDESGMPKERFSAEFPKEGPSILRIQQVVRGDSAAYFCASSLSDSSNSPLHFGNGTRLTVT.

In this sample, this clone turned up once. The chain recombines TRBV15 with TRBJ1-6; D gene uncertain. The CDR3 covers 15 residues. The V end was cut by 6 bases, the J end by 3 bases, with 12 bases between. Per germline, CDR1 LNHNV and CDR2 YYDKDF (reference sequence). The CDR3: CATRGGPDYNSPLHF. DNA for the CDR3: TGTGCCACCAGAGGAGGACCCGACTATAATTCACCCCTCCACTTT.

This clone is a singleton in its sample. The CDR3: CASSYLAFSYNEQFF. CDR3 DNA sequence: TGTGCCAGCAGCTATCTAGCGTTCTCCTACAATGAGCAGTTCTTC. The chain recombines TRBV7-2 with TRBJ2-1; D might be TRBD2 (6 bases). V was cut by 4 bases and J by 0 bases, with 10 bases left in between. Germline V gene data show CDR1 as SGHTA and CDR2 as FQGNSA. The CDR3 loop spans 15 amino acids.

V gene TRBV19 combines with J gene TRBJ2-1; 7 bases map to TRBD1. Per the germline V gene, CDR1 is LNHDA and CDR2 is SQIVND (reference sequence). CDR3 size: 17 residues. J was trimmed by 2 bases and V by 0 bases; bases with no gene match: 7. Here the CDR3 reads CASSIEGTGTAYNEQFF. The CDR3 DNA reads TGTGCCAGTAGTATAGAGGGGACCGGGACAGCCTACAATGAGCAGTTCTTC.

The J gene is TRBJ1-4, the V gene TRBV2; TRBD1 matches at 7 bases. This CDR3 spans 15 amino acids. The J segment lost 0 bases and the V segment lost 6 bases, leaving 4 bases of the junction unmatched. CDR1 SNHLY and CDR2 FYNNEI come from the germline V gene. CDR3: CASRTGEATNEKLFF. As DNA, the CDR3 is TGTGCCAGCAGAACAGGGGAGGCAACTAATGAAAAACTGTTTTTT.

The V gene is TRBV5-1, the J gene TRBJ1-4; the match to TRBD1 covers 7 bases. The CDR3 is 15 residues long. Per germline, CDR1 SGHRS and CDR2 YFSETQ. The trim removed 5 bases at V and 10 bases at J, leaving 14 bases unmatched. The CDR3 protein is CASRVGTVNEGKLFF. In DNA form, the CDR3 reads TGCGCCAGCAGGGTCGGGACAGTCAATGAGGGAAAACTGTTTTTT.

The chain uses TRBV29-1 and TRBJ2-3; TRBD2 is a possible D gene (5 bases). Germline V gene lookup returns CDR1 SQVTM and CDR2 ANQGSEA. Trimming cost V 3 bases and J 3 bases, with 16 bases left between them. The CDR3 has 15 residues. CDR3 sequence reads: CSVDGVSGNTDTQYF. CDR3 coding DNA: TGCAGCGTTGATGGTGTCTCGGGGAATACAGATACGCAGTATTTT.

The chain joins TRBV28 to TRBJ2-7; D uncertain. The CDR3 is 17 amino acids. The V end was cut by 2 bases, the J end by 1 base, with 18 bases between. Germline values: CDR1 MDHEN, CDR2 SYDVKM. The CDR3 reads CASSLRSSFAASYEQYF. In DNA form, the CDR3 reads TGTGCCAGCAGTTTAAGATCCAGTTTTGCAGCGTCCTACGAGCAGTACTTC.

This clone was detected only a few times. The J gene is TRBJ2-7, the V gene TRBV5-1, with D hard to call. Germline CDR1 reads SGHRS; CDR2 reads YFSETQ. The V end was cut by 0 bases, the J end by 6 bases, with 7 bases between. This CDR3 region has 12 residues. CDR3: CASSLGSFEQYF. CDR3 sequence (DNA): TGCGCCAGCAGCTTGGGTTCTTTCGAGCAGTACTTC.

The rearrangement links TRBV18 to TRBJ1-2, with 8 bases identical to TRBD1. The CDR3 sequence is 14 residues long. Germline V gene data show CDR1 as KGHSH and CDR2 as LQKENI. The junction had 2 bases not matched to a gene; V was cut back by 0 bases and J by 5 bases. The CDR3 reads CASSPPDRAYGYTF. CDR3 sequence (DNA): TGTGCCAGCTCACCACCGGACAGGGCTTATGGCTACACCTTC.

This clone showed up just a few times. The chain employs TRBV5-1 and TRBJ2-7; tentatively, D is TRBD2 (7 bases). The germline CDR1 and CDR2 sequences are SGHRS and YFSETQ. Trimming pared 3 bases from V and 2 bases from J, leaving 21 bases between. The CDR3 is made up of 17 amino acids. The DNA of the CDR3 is TGCGCCAGCAGCTCCGGGGAGGGTAAGCGGACAGCCTACGAGCAGTACGTC. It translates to CASSSGEGKRTAYEQYV.

CDR3 protein: CASTSPRGGPSKEYV. The CDR3 DNA is TGTGCCAGCACCTCCCCTCGGGGGGGGCCGAGCAAGGAGTACGTC. The rearrangement uses TRBV5-4 and TRBJ2-7; TRBD2 matches at 8 bases. With V trimmed by 6 bases and J by 11 bases, 19 bases remained unmatched. CDR1 is SGHNT and CDR2 is YYREEE in the germline V gene (reference sequence). The length of the CDR3 is 15 residues.

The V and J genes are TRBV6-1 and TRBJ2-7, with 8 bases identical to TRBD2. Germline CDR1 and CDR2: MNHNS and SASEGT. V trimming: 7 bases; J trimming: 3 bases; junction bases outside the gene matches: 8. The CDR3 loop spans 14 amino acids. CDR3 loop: CASTTFGGGYEQYF. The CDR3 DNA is TGTGCCAGCACCACCTTCGGGGGGGGCTACGAGCAGTACTTC.

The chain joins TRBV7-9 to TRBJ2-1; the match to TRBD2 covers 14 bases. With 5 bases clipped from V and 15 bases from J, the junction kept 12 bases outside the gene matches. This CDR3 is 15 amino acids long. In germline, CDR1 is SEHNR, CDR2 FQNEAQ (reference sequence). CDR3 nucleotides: TGTGCCAGCAGCCTGGGACTAGCGGGAGTCCCTGGGGCGTTCTTC. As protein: CASSLGLAGVPGAFF.

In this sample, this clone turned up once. DNA of the CDR3: TGTGCTAGTGGTGCGGGGACAGGAGCCTCTGGAAACACCATATATTTT. Amino acids: CASGAGTGASGNTIYF. The rearrangement joins TRBV12-5 to TRBJ1-3; 8 bases match TRBD1. From germline, CDR1 is LGHNT and CDR2 FRNRAP. This CDR3 is 16 amino acids long. After removal of 5 bases from V and 0 bases from J, the junction contained 6 bases not matched to a gene. The entire variable domain, with the rest obtained from reference TRBV12-5 and TRBJ1-3, is as follows: DARVTQTPRHKVTEMGQEVTMRCQPILGHNTVFWYRQTMMQGLELLAYFRNRAPLDDSGMPKDRFSAEMPDATLATLKIQPSEPRDSAVYFCASGAGTGASGNTIYFGEGSWLTVV.

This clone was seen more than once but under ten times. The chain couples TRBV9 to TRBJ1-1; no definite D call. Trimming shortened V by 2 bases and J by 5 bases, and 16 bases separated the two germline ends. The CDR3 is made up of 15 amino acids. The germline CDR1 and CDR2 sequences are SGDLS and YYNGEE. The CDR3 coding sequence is TGTGCCAGCAGCGTGGACCTACTAGGTCGGACTGAAGCTTTCTTT. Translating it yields CASSVDLLGRTEAFF.

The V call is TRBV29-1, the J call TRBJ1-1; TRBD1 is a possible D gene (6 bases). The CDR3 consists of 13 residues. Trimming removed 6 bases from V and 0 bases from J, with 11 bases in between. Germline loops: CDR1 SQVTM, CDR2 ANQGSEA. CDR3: CSVQQGLNTEAFF. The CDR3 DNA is TGCAGCGTCCAACAGGGCCTGAACACTGAAGCTTTCTTT.

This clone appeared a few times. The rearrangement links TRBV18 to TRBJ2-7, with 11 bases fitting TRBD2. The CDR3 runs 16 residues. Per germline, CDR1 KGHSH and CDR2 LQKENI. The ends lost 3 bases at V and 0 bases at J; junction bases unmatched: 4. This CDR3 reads CASSPPGLADSYEQYF. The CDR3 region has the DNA TGTGCCAGCTCACCCCCGGGACTAGCGGACTCCTACGAGCAGTACTTC.

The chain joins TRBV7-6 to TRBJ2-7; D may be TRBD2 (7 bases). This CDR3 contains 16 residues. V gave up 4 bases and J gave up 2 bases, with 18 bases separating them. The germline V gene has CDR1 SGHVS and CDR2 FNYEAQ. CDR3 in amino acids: CASSSRGGVSAYEQYF. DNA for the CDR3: TGTGCCAGCAGCTCCCGAGGGGGGGTCAGCGCCTACGAGCAGTACTTC.